These T cell receptor beta chains were read from a single sample in a study of cytomegalovirus exposure and HLA in healthy donors. This table comes from immunoSEQ multiplex PCR, and its TCRdb copy is limited to in-frame clones, with some not included. The sample records 95,000 to 150,000 clones, about 80% being singletons. The material sequenced was PBMCs. The receptors shown here come from a man between 60 and 75 years old in good health and CMV-seropositive. Both conserved end residues are part of each CDR3. A D gene is named only where the DNA matches it firmly. A clone size is listed for some rows: how often the clone was seen (once, few, many), or a class if it is expanded.

j_call	d_call	v_call	clone_size	cdr3_nt	cdr3_aa
TRBJ2-1	TRBD2	TRBV5-1	NA	TGCGCCAGCAGCTTGAACAGCGGGAGCTACAATGAGCAGTTCTTC	CASSLNSGSYNEQFF
TRBJ2-3	NA	TRBV11-2	NA	TGTGCCAGCAGCTACGTACCGGGGGTAGATACGCAGTATTTT	CASSYVPGVDTQYF
TRBJ2-1	NA	TRBV7-2	NA	TGTGCCAGCAGCTGGTACAAGAACAATGAGCAGTTCTTC	CASSWYKNNEQFF
TRBJ2-1	NA	TRBV19	once	TGTGCCAGTGGAGACGGACTCTCCTACAATGAGCAGTTCTTC	CASGDGLSYNEQFF
TRBJ2-7	NA	TRBV27	NA	TGTGCCAGCAGTTTTTCTACCGAATCCTACGAGCAGTACTTC	CASSFSTESYEQYF
TRBJ2-7	TRBD2	TRBV10-2	NA	TGCGCCAGCAGTGACCCAACTTCTAGCGGGATAAACCACGAGCAGTACTTC	CASSDPTSSGINHEQYF
TRBJ1-1	NA	TRBV5-4	NA	TGTGCCAGCAGCTTGGGAGGGCCAATGAACACTGAAGCTTTCTTT	CASSLGGPMNTEAFF
TRBJ2-1	NA	TRBV7-9	NA	TGTGCCAGCAGCTCCAAGCGGGCGCCCTACAATGAGCAGTTCTTC	CASSSKRAPYNEQFF
TRBJ1-4	NA	TRBV5-4	NA	TGTGCCAGCAGTTCTGAGGGTTTGAATGAAAAACTGTTTTTT	CASSSEGLNEKLFF
TRBJ2-2	TRBD2	TRBV28	once	TGTGCCAGCAGTTCCCTCTTGAATAGCGGGCTCAACACCGGGGAGCTGTTTTTT	CASSSLLNSGLNTGELFF
TRBJ1-4	NA	TRBV30	NA	TGTGCCTGGAGTGTGCTGGGAGTGGATGAAAAACTGTTTTTT	CAWSVLGVDEKLFF
TRBJ2-1	TRBD2	TRBV5-1	few	TGCGCCAGCAGAACCGGGACTAGCGGGGTGGATGAGCAGTTCTTC	CASRTGTSGVDEQFF
TRBJ1-1	TRBD1	TRBV9	NA	TGTGCCAGCAGCGTAGAAATAGAGGGGGCCAAAACTGAAGCTTTCTTT	CASSVEIEGAKTEAFF
TRBJ1-1	NA	TRBV7-3	NA	TGTGCCAGCAGCGGACACAGGGACGACACTGAAGCTTTCTTT	CASSGHRDDTEAFF
TRBJ2-2	TRBD2	TRBV27	once	TGTGCCAGCAGTTTACTGGGACTAGCGGGAGCAATGGACGGGGAGCTGTTTTTT	CASSLLGLAGAMDGELFF
TRBJ1-1	NA	TRBV11-2	NA	TGTGCCAGCGTACCAGGAGGCACTGAAGCTTTCTTT	CASVPGGTEAFF
TRBJ2-2	NA	TRBV27	NA	TGTGCCAGCCAACGGGGGGCGGTGAGAACCGGGGAGCTGTTTTTT	CASQRGAVRTGELFF
TRBJ2-3	NA	TRBV11-3	NA	TGTGCCAGCAGCTTAAACAGGGATACGCAGTATTTT	CASSLNRDTQYF
TRBJ1-5	NA	TRBV19	NA	TGTGCCAGTAGTATACTTAGGGGTCATAGCAATCAGCCCCAGCATTTT	CASSILRGHSNQPQHF
TRBJ1-4	NA	TRBV18	NA	TGTGCCAGCTCGACAACAACTAATGAAAAACTGTTTTTT	CASSTTTNEKLFF
TRBJ2-7	NA	TRBV6-1	NA	TGTGCCAGCAGATCCGACACCTCCTACGAGCAGTACTTC	CASRSDTSYEQYF
TRBJ1-1	NA	TRBV6-5	NA	TGTGCCAGCAGTGGTCAGGGAAACACTGAAGCTTTCTTT	CASSGQGNTEAFF